This is a list of T cell receptor beta chains from one sample in a study of blood T cell repertoires in COVID-19. Profiling relied on immunoSEQ multiplex PCR, and the TCRdb table lists in-frame clones only, not all of them. Of approximately 150,000 clones listed, around 81% are singletons. The sequencing input was peripheral blood. Receptors originate from a human donor in a cohort sampled during active COVID-19. Each CDR3 is given with its conserved first and last residue. Fields, in order: V gene, J gene, clone size, D gene, CDR3 protein, CDR3 DNA. A D gene is named only where the DNA matches it firmly. Only part of the rows carry a size: once, few, many, or a class if the clone is expanded.

>TRBV18|TRBJ2-5|once|TRBD2
CASSPARGGSETQYF
TGTGCCAGCTCACCAGCTCGGGGGGGGTCGGAGACCCAGTACTTC
>TRBV24-1|TRBJ2-5|-|TRBD1
CATRGQGSSETQYF
TGTGCCACCAGAGGACAGGGGTCTTCAGAGACCCAGTACTTC
>TRBV7-8|TRBJ2-1|-|TRBD1
CASSLGQGIYNEQFF
TGTGCCAGCAGCTTAGGACAGGGCATCTACAATGAGCAGTTCTTC
>TRBV3-1/TRBV3-2|TRBJ2-7|-|-
CASSQEQGRYEQYF
TGTGCCAGCAGCCAAGAGCAGGGTCGGTACGAGCAGTACTTC
>TRBV19|TRBJ2-3|-|TRBD1
CASRTGGAATDTQYF
TGTGCCAGTAGAACAGGGGGCGCGGCCACAGATACGCAGTATTTT
>TRBV11-1|TRBJ2-7|-|-
CASSLTPGLLSYEQYF
TGTGCCAGCAGCTTAACCCCGGGACTTCTATCCTACGAGCAGTACTTC
>TRBV7-2|TRBJ1-1|-|TRBD1
CASSSQGGLGAFF
TGTGCCAGCAGCTCTCAGGGGGGTTTGGGAGCTTTCTTT
>TRBV19|TRBJ1-1|-|-
CASSIGVQTGNTEAFF
TGTGCCAGTAGTATCGGAGTTCAAACGGGGAACACTGAAGCTTTCTTT
>TRBV5-6|TRBJ2-5|-|TRBD2
CASSRLAGAETQYF
TGTGCCAGCAGCCGACTAGCGGGAGCAGAGACCCAGTACTTC
>TRBV24-1|TRBJ2-5|-|-
CATSDRARQETQYF
TGTGCCACCAGTGATCGTGCTAGGCAAGAGACCCAGTACTTC
>TRBV7-2|TRBJ1-3|-|-
CASSLREGNTIYF
TGTGCCAGCAGCTTGAGGGAAGGAAACACCATATATTTT
>TRBV6-2/TRBV6-3|TRBJ1-3|-|TRBD1
CASSYRIRQGPSGNTIYF
TGTGCCAGCAGTTACCGGATACGACAGGGCCCCTCTGGAAACACCATATATTTT
>TRBV18|TRBJ1-1|-|-
CASSPSAVQNTEAFF
TGTGCCAGCTCACCATCCGCAGTCCAAAACACTGAAGCTTTCTTT
>TRBV5-6|TRBJ2-3|once|TRBD2
CASSLATSGTTDTQYF
TGTGCCAGCAGCTTGGCGACTAGCGGGACCACAGATACGCAGTATTTT
>TRBV24-1|TRBJ2-5|-|-
CATSAPGSVTQYF
TGTGCCACCAGTGCTCCTGGTTCGGTGACCCAGTACTTC
>TRBV4-2|TRBJ2-5|-|TRBD2
CASSQDLLAGGRQETQYF
TGTGCCAGCAGCCAGGACCTGCTTGCGGGAGGGCGGCAAGAGACCCAGTACTTC
>TRBV6-5|TRBJ2-5|-|TRBD1
CASSNPGQGGPYF
TGTGCCAGCAGTAACCCGGGACAGGGAGGTCCGTACTTC
>TRBV29-1|TRBJ2-7|-|TRBD2
CSVALAGFEQYF
TGCAGCGTTGCACTAGCGGGTTTCGAGCAGTACTTC
>TRBV19|TRBJ1-2|-|-
CASRELADYGYTF
TGTGCCAGTAGGGAGCTAGCGGACTATGGCTACACCTTC
>TRBV13|TRBJ2-5|few|TRBD1
CASSLGQGAGETQYF
TGTGCCAGCAGCCTGGGACAGGGGGCTGGAGAGACCCAGTACTTC
>TRBV28|TRBJ2-7|-|-
CATGRSYEQYF
TGTGCCACAGGGAGGTCCTACGAGCAGTACTTC
>TRBV6-2/TRBV6-3|TRBJ1-6|-|TRBD1
CASSYQGAYNSPLHF
TGTGCCAGCAGTTACCAGGGGGCCTATAATTCACCCCTCCACTTT
>TRBV12-3/TRBV12-4|TRBJ2-2|-|-
CASTLTGELFF
TGTGCCAGCACTCTTACCGGGGAGCTGTTTTTT
>TRBV5-6|TRBJ1-6|-|TRBD1
CASSDTGAWTYNSPLHF
TGTGCCAGCAGCGATACAGGGGCGTGGACCTATAATTCACCCCTCCACTTT
>TRBV7-2|TRBJ1-3|-|-
CASSTGSGNTIYF
TGTGCCAGTTCCACGGGCTCTGGAAACACCATATATTTT
>TRBV28|TRBJ1-5|-|TRBD1
CASSQTMGTGYNQPQHF
TGTGCCAGCAGCCAAACGATGGGGACAGGGTACAATCAGCCCCAGCATTTT
>TRBV7-9|TRBJ2-7|-|-
CASSLRDTKDEQYF
TGTGCCAGCAGCTTACGGGATACGAAAGACGAGCAGTACTTC
>TRBV2|TRBJ2-7|-|TRBD1
CASFRDRTTQQYF
TGTGCCAGCTTCCGGGACAGGACTACGCAGCAGTACTTC
>TRBV15|TRBJ1-3|-|TRBD1
CATSRLRGYGNTIYF
TGTGCCACCAGCAGACTCAGGGGGTACGGAAACACCATATATTTT